The rows below give T cell receptor beta chains drawn from one sample of a study of technical replicates of blood from a handful of donors. Profiling relied on immunoSEQ multiplex PCR, and the TCRdb table lists in-frame clones only, not all of them. This sample has under 90,000 clones, with roughly 94% found just once. Sequenced: T cells isolated from PBMCs. These receptor sequences come from a human donor in good health. Each CDR3 is given with its conserved first and last residue.

v_call cdr3_aa
TRBV28 CASSYPQGGGYTF
TRBV6-1 CASSDPRVEVNTEAFF
TRBV29-1 CSVLPGTGATDTQYF
TRBV9 CASSVDRGDEKLFF
TRBV11-2 CASSLGGGGLYEQYF
TRBV21-1 CASSKVPMDRGLAGVNEQFF
TRBV7-3 CASSYRQGAINYGYTF
TRBV29-1 CSVERGRGYGYTF
TRBV30 CAWSKSWDSYFATNEKLFF
TRBV19 CASTSGGYSTDTQYF
TRBV7-9 CASSSEDRVPEAFF
TRBV6-5 CASSSVTGGGTYEQYF
TRBV29-1 CSARAGVYTDTQYF
TRBV6-4 CASSSGDRLNTEAFF
TRBV27 CASSLEGLGGTATDTQYF
TRBV7-3 CASSLTGDSPLHF
TRBV7-8 CASSLARGQSHVYTF
TRBV6-5 CASRRGRLSEKLFF
TRBV7-7 CASSSAGGTDTQYF
TRBV27 CASSFGEAQYF
TRBV19 CASSISVKLFF
TRBV28 CASSNAGNTEAFF
TRBV2 CASSDIPRRTEAFF
TRBV19 CASSITSAYEQYF
TRBV29-1 CSVEGLGYTF
TRBV11-2 CASSLVAPPGVDEKLFF
TRBV19 CASSGHLNTEAFF
TRBV4-1 CASSQEGLAGASEQYF
TRBV18 CASSLLNRGEGHYEQYF